This T cell receptor (beta chain) is drawn from a study of response to subunit inactivated influenza vaccine. This clonotype showed up just a few times. The antigen is not known. This CDR3 comprises 15 residues. Losses at the gene ends were 5 bases for V and 0 bases for J; bases not matched to a gene: 2. TCRdb re-derived calls from the RT-PCR reads in MiXCR, one entry per CDR3 protein. This table holds 530,000 or so distinct CDR3 sequences, about 10% found once. General study findings and limits: T cells newly recruited by each seasonal influenza vaccination are few, the authors suggested.

The sample in question was PBMCs from blood, obtained on the day of vaccination. V gene TRBV12-3 or TRBV12-4 combines with J gene TRBJ1-4; TRBD1 matches at 8 bases. This TCR was sampled from a man aged 45-65 years who received an inactivated influenza vaccine. The CDR3 is CASSTGQATNEKLFF. The CDR3 nucleotides are TGTGCCAGCAGTACGGGACAGGCAACTAATGAAAAACTGTTTTTT.